Listed below are T cell receptor beta chains from one sample, sequenced in a study of cytomegalovirus exposure and HLA in healthy donors. Assay used: immunoSEQ multiplex PCR; TCRdb lists only in-frame clones, some missing. Seen here are about 150,000 clones, more than 70% observed once, and the top ten hold approximately 1.6%. Sequenced input: PBMCs. These receptors were taken from a woman aged 40 to 50 in good health and CMV-seronegative. CDR3s include the opening cysteine and the closing phenylalanine or tryptophan. Fields, in order: J gene, D gene, V gene, clone size, CDR3 protein, CDR3 DNA. The D gene is left open where the match is weak. Only some rows state a clone size, as once, few, many or a class for expanded clones.

>TRBJ1-2|.|TRBV19|.
CASTTVSSVNHFYGYTF
TGTGCCAGTACAACGGTATCTTCCGTCAACCACTTTTATGGCTACACCTTC
>TRBJ1-5|.|TRBV28|few
CAATGYSNQPQHF
TGTGCAGCGACGGGTTATAGCAATCAGCCCCAGCATTTT
>TRBJ1-2|.|TRBV12-5|.
CASGLVLSGANYGYTF
TGTGCTAGTGGTTTGGTACTTTCAGGGGCGAATTATGGCTACACCTTC
>TRBJ1-1|TRBD1|TRBV4-1|.
CASSHPGQGSEAFF
TGCGCCAGCAGCCACCCGGGACAGGGTTCTGAAGCTTTCTTT
>TRBJ2-7|.|TRBV7-6|.
CASSFDHGNYEQYF
TGTGCCAGCAGCTTCGACCACGGGAACTACGAGCAGTACTTC
>TRBJ1-1|TRBD1|TRBV29-1|.
CSVSTGLFTEAFF
TGCAGCGTATCGACAGGGTTGTTCACTGAAGCTTTCTTT
>TRBJ1-2|.|TRBV28|.
CASSLSLAWIGGYTF
TGTGCCAGCAGTTTATCCCTAGCCTGGATTGGGGGCTACACCTTC
>TRBJ1-1|.|TRBV5-1|.
CASSLGQAESTEAFF
TGCGCCAGCAGCTTGGGACAGGCCGAGAGTACTGAAGCTTTCTTT
>TRBJ1-2|TRBD1|TRBV28|few
CASSTQQGPLLYTF
TGTGCCAGCAGTACCCAACAGGGGCCCTTGCTCTACACCTTC
>TRBJ2-3|TRBD1|TRBV5-8|.
CASPLAPGQVVADTQYF
TGTGCCAGCCCCCTTGCCCCCGGACAGGTGGTAGCAGATACGCAGTATTTT
>TRBJ2-7|.|TRBV6-5|.
CASSYGQGKNEQYF
TGTGCCAGCAGTTACGGGCAGGGGAAGAACGAGCAGTACTTC
>TRBJ1-1|.|TRBV16|.
CASSRQVLNTEAFF
TGTGCCAGCAGCCGTCAGGTTCTGAACACTGAAGCTTTCTTT
>TRBJ1-1|.|TRBV11-2|.
CASSAVGPNTEAFF
TGTGCCAGCAGCGCGGTCGGTCCGAACACTGAAGCTTTCTTT
>TRBJ1-5|.|TRBV19|.
CASSTLDRPYQPQHF
TGTGCCAGTAGTACCCTTGACAGGCCCTATCAGCCCCAGCATTTT
>TRBJ1-2|.|TRBV28|.
CASSATVGYGYTF
TGTGCCAGCAGTGCGACAGTCGGGTATGGCTACACCTTC
>TRBJ2-1|TRBD2|TRBV19|few
CASRIAGRSYNEQFF
TGTGCCAGTAGGATAGCGGGTCGGTCCTACAATGAGCAGTTCTTC
>TRBJ1-2|.|TRBV20-1|.
CSATGSRHLGF
TGCAGTGCTACCGGGTCCCGGCATCTCGGCTTC
>TRBJ2-7|.|TRBV6-1|.
CASSEHTGRYEQYF
TGTGCCAGCAGTGAACACACAGGGCGGTACGAGCAGTACTTC
>TRBJ1-1|.|TRBV28|few
CASSFPGTNTEAFF
TGTGCCAGCAGTTTTCCCGGGACTAACACTGAAGCTTTCTTT
>TRBJ1-2|TRBD1|TRBV19|.
CASSISPGTVANYGYTF
TGTGCCAGTAGTATTTCCCCCGGGACAGTAGCTAACTATGGCTACACCTTC
>TRBJ2-1|TRBD2|TRBV19|.
CASSILAGLYNEQFF
TGTGCCAGTAGTATTCTAGCGGGACTCTACAATGAGCAGTTCTTC
>TRBJ1-1|.|TRBV5-1|.
CASSLDITTGTEAFF
TGCGCCAGCAGCTTGGATATAACTACGGGCACTGAAGCTTTCTTT
>TRBJ2-5|TRBD2|TRBV6-5|.
CASSWGLAETQYF
TGTGCCAGCAGTTGGGGACTAGCGGAGACCCAGTACTTC
>TRBJ2-5|TRBD2|TRBV19|few
CASSRTGGYQETQYF
TGTGCCAGTAGTAGAACGGGGGGGTACCAAGAGACCCAGTACTTC